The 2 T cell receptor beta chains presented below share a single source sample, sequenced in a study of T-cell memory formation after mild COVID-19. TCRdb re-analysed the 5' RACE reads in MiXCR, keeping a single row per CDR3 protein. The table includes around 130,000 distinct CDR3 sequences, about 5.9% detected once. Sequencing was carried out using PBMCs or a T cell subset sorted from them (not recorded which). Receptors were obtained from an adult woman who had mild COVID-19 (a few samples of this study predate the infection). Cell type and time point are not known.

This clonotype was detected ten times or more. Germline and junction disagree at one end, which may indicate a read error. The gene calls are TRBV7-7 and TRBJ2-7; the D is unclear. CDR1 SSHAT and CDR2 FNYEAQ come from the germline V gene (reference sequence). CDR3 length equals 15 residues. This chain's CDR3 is CASSLDGVYAYEQYF. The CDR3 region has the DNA TGTGCTAGCAGCTTAGATGGAGTGTACGCCTACGAGCAGTACTTC. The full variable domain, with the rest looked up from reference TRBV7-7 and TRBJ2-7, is GAGVSQSPRYKVTKRGQDVTLRCDPISSHATLYWYQQALGQGPEFLTYFNYEAQPDKSGLPSDRFSAERPEGSISTLTIQRTEQRDSAMYRCASSLDGVYAYEQYFGPGTRLTVT.

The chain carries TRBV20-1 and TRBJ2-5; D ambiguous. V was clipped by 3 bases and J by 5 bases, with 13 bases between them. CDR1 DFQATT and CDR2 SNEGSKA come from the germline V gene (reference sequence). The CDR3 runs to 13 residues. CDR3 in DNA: TGCAGTGCTAGCCCTACCGGGTTGGAGACCCAGTACTTC. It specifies CSASPTGLETQYF.